This TCR beta chain came from a study of cytomegalovirus exposure and HLA in healthy donors (dated by TCRdb to 2016 to 2017). A note on the overall study: According to a later analysis, one platform produced both the 120 validation repertoires and the 720 or so repertoires of the first cohort. The study was designed to test whether signatures of past pathogen exposure could be identified by cataloging public T cell receptors. In addition to the first cohort of around 670 subjects, a separate validation cohort of 120 different subjects was used. To predict cytomegalovirus infection status, the study brought together high-throughput TCR immunosequencing, statistical association of individual TCRs with disease status, and machine learning.

Library preparation employed the immunoSEQ multiplex PCR assay. The paper's data handling went like this. To diagnose cytomegalovirus status from the catalog of TCR beta chain sequences, a statistical classification framework was built. TCRdb stores this immuneACCESS table with in-frame sequences only. Part of the clones is absent; in the studies checked, under half of the shortfall reflects unresolved V genes, and no reason is known for the rest. D and trimming were read from the DNA, whereas the V and J calls and clone size are those reported in that table. This sample gives roughly 130,000 clones in total; 90% of them show up just once. The ten largest clones represent over 5% of the sample. Points on this clone: Its antigen is not yet known. No base-level quality is on record; no much larger clone is a single base apart.

Separate from the approximately 670-subject first cohort, the validation cohort of roughly 130 subjects was the group to which the donors belonged. The investigation overall reported the following: A few of the identified cytomegalovirus-associated TCR beta chains were confirmed in vitro to be specific for cytomegalovirus antigens. The authors suggested that the approach could potentially be extended to other disease states and immunological phenotypes. Cytomegalovirus status was reported to be diagnosed by the classifier with high specificity and sensitivity in both the original and validation cohorts. While some public TCRs were present in many individuals, most TCR sequences turned up only very rarely across donors. A later analysis found that TCRs clustered in the first cohort also tended to co-occur in the roughly 120 validation repertoires, with 94% of cluster scores above 0. In the study, 150 to 200 TCR beta chains were listed as associated with cytomegalovirus. The validation cohort had no HLA typing available for a later analysis, so co-occurrence within that cohort was assessed over all 120 repertoires.

Counted from cysteine to phenylalanine, this CDR3 has 13 amino acids. CDR3 DNA only is kept here, 39 bases in frame from base 1. Looking up the germline V gene yields CDR1 MNHEY and CDR2 SVGAGI. The junction shows trimming of 6 bases on V and 4 bases on J, plus 12 bases between the germline ends. This receptor was obtained from a young woman in good health and CMV-seropositive. The chain employs TRBV6-5 and TRBJ1-2; TRBD1 is perhaps the D gene, given 6 matching bases. The specimen was PBMCs. The CDR3 protein is CASSQTGVYGYTF. The sequence in DNA is TGTGCCAGCAGCCAGACAGGAGTCTATGGCTACACCTTC.